This T cell receptor (beta chain) was documented in a study of cytomegalovirus exposure and HLA in healthy donors. Concerning this clone: A read error may produce the germline difference seen at one junction end. Other DNA variants within this sample encode the same CDR3.

The PCR employed 60 Vbeta primers together with 13 Jbeta primers. Generated by immunoSEQ multiplex PCR, the TCRdb table keeps only in-frame clones and is missing some. The sample consists of under 200,000 clones, around three quarters of them appearing once. The length of the CDR3 is 15 residues. CDR1 SGHRS and CDR2 YFSETQ come from the germline V gene. The material sequenced was PBMCs. The rearrangement joins TRBV5-1 to TRBJ1-1; 9 bases line up with TRBD1. The TCR was taken from a woman between 25 and 40 years old in good health and CMV-seronegative. The CDR3 spells CASSGGQGLNTEAFF. In nucleotides, the CDR3 is TGTGCCAGCAGCGGGGGACAGGGTTTGAACACTGAAGCTTTCTTT.